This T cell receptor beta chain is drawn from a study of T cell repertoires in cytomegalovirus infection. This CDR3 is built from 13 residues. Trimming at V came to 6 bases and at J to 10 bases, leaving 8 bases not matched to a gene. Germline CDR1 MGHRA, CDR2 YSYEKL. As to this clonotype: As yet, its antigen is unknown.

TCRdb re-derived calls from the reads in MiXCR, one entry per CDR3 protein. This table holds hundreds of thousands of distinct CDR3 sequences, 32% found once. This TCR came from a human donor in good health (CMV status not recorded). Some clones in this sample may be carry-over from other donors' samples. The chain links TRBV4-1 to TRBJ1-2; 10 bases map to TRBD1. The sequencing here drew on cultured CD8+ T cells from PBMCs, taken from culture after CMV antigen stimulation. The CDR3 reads CASRTGTGEPYTF. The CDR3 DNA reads TGCGCCAGCAGAACCGGGACAGGGGAACCCTACACCTTC.